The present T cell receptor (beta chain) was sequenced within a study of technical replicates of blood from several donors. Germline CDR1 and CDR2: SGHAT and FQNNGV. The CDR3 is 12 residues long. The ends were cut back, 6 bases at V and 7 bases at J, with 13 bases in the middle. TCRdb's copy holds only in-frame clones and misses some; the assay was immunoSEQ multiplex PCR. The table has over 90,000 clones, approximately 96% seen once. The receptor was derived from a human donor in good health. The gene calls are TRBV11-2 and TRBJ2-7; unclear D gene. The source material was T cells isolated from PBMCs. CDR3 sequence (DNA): TGTGCCAGCAGTCACCGGCCGGAGGAGCAGTACTTC. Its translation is CASSHRPEEQYF.